Each of the 6 T cell receptor beta chains below was sequenced from the same sample in a study of blood T cells in healthy people across ages. Next came a second PCR, run for about 7 to 12 cycles, which used a sample-barcoded 5' primer along with a J-beta primer mix. TCRdb ran MiXCR on the 5' RACE reads and lists one entry per CDR3 protein. The sample shows over 600,000 distinct CDR3 sequences, approximately 40% of them seen only once. Input material: blood. These receptors all stem from a man older than 75 in good health.

This clonotype was seen a handful of times. CDR3 DNA sequence: TGTGCCAGCAGCTTACTCGGGGAAGGGAAAACTGGGGCCAACGTCCTGACTTTC. This translates into CASSLLGEGKTGANVLTF. The rearrangement joins TRBV7-9 to TRBJ2-6, with a weak D call TRBD2 (5 bases). Between the trimmed V and J ends, which lost 2 bases and 2 bases, there was a span of 16 bases. This CDR3 region has 18 residues. Germline V lookup: CDR1 SEHNR, CDR2 FQNEAQ (reference sequence).

The chain recombines TRBV6-5 with TRBJ2-7; TRBD1 matches 7 bases. J was trimmed by 3 bases and V by 0 bases; bases with no gene match: 14. CDR1 is MNHEY and CDR2 is SVGAGI in the germline V gene. CDR3 length equals 18 residues. The DNA of the CDR3 is TGTGCCAGCAGTTACTCGGGTAGGGGGCAAAGCCACCGCTACGAGCAGTACTTC. It specifies CASSYSGRGQSHRYEQYF.

V and J are TRBV6-2 or TRBV6-3 and TRBJ2-6; weak D call: TRBD1 (6 bases). The germline CDR1 and CDR2 sequences are MNHEY and SVGEGT. CDR3 size: 17 residues. The V end lost 6 bases, the J end lost 1 base, and 16 bases lay between the germline ends. CDR3 nucleotide sequence: TGTGCCAGCAGGATCGATTTACAGGGATCTGGGGCCAACGTCCTGACTTTC. Residues: CASRIDLQGSGANVLTF.

V is TRBV30 and J is TRBJ2-7; D not certain. V was cut by 0 bases and J by 0 bases, with 6 bases left in between. The CDR3 runs to 13 residues. From germline, CDR1 is GTSNPN and CDR2 SVGIG (reference sequence). CDR3 protein: CAWSVGGSYEQYF. CDR3 sequence (DNA): TGTGCCTGGAGTGTAGGTGGCTCCTACGAGCAGTACTTC.

The chain is built from TRBV7-9 and TRBJ2-7, with 9 bases aligning to TRBD2. The CDR3 runs 14 residues. CDR1 and CDR2 (germline): SEHNR, FQNEAQ (reference sequence). With V trimmed by 5 bases and J by 6 bases, 8 bases remained unmatched. The CDR3 region has the DNA TGTGCCAGCAGCGTAGGGGGACTAGCTATCGAGCAGTACTTC. Translated: CASSVGGLAIEQYF.

The chain has TRBV7-9 and TRBJ2-7; 11 bases agree with TRBD2. V dropped 7 bases and J dropped 2; count of bases not matched to a gene: 4. CDR1 and CDR2 (germline): SEHNR, FQNEAQ (reference sequence). This CDR3 comprises 14 residues. In nucleotides, the CDR3 is TGTGCCAGCAAACGACTAGCGGGAACCTACGAGCAGTACTTC. Its protein is CASKRLAGTYEQYF.